This T cell receptor (beta chain) emerged from a study of cytomegalovirus exposure and HLA in healthy donors. Study-wide findings and caveats: Later work found most CMV-associated TCR beta chains apparently HLA-restricted.

The PCR was carried out with 60 Vbeta primers and 13 Jbeta primers. Original processing methods: Later reanalysis found 80 million or so unique TCR beta chains, around 10 million of them shared. Assay used: immunoSEQ multiplex PCR; TCRdb lists only in-frame clones, some missing. V and J calls and clone size come straight from that table; D and trimming were deduced from the DNA. The profile covers about 170,000 clones, with under 75% appearing a single time and around 6.9% taken by the ten largest. Trimming stripped 0 bases from V and 2 bases from J, with 8 bases between. Germline CDR1 and CDR2: GTSNPN and SVGIG (reference sequence). The CDR3 is made up of 15 amino acids. About this clone itself: Its specificity is unknown.

The chain uses TRBV30 and TRBJ2-6; D may be TRBD2 (6 bases). Specimen: PBMCs. The clonotype comes from a middle-aged man in good health and CMV-seropositive. CDR3 DNA: TGTGCCTGGAGTGTTAGGAGGGCTGGGGCCAACGTCCTGACTTTC. Translation: CAWSVRRAGANVLTF.